Sequencing of this TCR beta chain was carried out in a study of beta chain features in type 1 diabetes. Of the isolated RNA, all was reverse transcribed, and so the sequenced material was expressed TCRB transcripts. This table comes from immunoSEQ multiplex PCR, and its TCRdb copy is limited to in-frame clones, with some not included. The sample has a few hundred thousand clones, approximately 13% seen once. One heparinised blood draw averaging approximately 0.11 L was given by each donor. The study's findings and limits: Lower insertion and higher deletion counts appeared at VDJ junctions in type 1 diabetes patients. Equally in patients and controls, shorter templates might have been favored by PCR. There was a moderate but significant shortening of TCRB CDR3s in all four CD4+ subsets of Type 1 diabetes patients.

This clone was counted a few times. The antigen is undetermined. The source is a woman under 30 with type 1 diabetes. The sample consisted of naive CD4+ T cells from blood.

The CDR3, as DNA: TGTGCCAGCTCACCAGGGACTAGCGATGAGCAGTTCTTC. This translates into CASSPGTSDEQFF. This chain links TRBV18 with TRBJ2-1, with 10 bases lining up with TRBD2. V lost 2 bases to trimming and J lost 8 bases; unmatched junction nucleotides: 0. The V gene's germline CDR1 is KGHSH and CDR2 LQKENI. This CDR3 has 13 amino acids.